This is a list of T cell receptor beta chains from one sample in a study of T cell repertoires in cytomegalovirus infection. TCRdb reprocessed the reads via MiXCR and lists one record per CDR3 protein. The sample consists of more than 140,000 distinct CDR3 sequences, 5.5% to 7% of them appearing once. Sample: PBMCs. These receptors were obtained from a human donor in good health (CMV status not recorded). Some clones in this sample may be carry-over from other donors' samples. CDR3s include the opening cysteine and the closing phenylalanine or tryptophan. A D gene is named only where the DNA matches it firmly. The size of a clone is reported for some rows only, either as once, few or many, or as a class for expanded clones.

J | D | size | V | DNA | CDR3
TRBJ2-1 | NA | NA | TRBV20-1 | TGCAGTGCTACCCCGGTCTTCTACAATGAGCAGTTCTTC | CSATPVFYNEQFF
TRBJ1-6 | NA | many | TRBV28 | TGTGCCAGCAGTTTTGGAGGGGGGATTAATTCACCCCTCCACTTT | CASSFGGGINSPLHF
TRBJ2-1 | NA | few | TRBV29-1 | TGCAGCGTTGAAGGCGGGGCGCCTTATGAGCAGTTCTTC | CSVEGGAPYEQFF
TRBJ2-5 | NA | many | TRBV28 | TGTGCCAGCAGTTTATTCGGTTCTCGACAAGAGACCCAGTACTTC | CASSLFGSRQETQYF
TRBJ1-2 | NA | NA | TRBV29-1 | TGCAGCGTTGGTCCGGGTACCTATGGCTACACCTTC | CSVGPGTYGYTF
TRBJ2-3 | NA | once | TRBV7-9 | TGTGCCAGCAGCACCTTCAGGGCTAGCAAAGGAGATACGCAGTATTTT | CASSTFRASKGDTQYF
TRBJ2-4 | TRBD2 | many | TRBV19 | TGTGCCAGTTCCTCCTGGACTAGCGGAAACAAAAACATTCAGTACTTC | CASSSWTSGNKNIQYF
TRBJ1-1 | NA | NA | TRBV14 | TGTGCCAGCAGCCGCGTGGGCGGGGGCGACACTGAAGCTTTCTTT | CASSRVGGGDTEAFF
TRBJ2-7 | NA | NA | TRBV10-3 | TGTGCCATCAACCGGGACTTCGCCTACGAGCAGTACTTC | CAINRDFAYEQYF
TRBJ2-7 | TRBD1 | many | TRBV4-2 | TGTGCCAGCAGCCAACCGGACAGGGGGCTTGCCTACGAGCAGTACTTC | CASSQPDRGLAYEQYF
TRBJ1-1 | NA | many | TRBV5-1 | TGCGCCAGCAGCGGGGGGGACACTGAAGCTTTCTTT | CASSGGDTEAFF
TRBJ1-1 | NA | many | TRBV7-2 | TGTGCCAGCAGCCCCCGACAGGTTATGAACACTGAAGCTTTCTTT | CASSPRQVMNTEAFF
TRBJ2-3 | NA | few | TRBV20-1 | TGCAGTGCTAGAGGGCACGGGAGCACAGATACGCAGTATTTT | CSARGHGSTDTQYF
TRBJ1-4 | NA | NA | TRBV20-1 | TGCAGTGCTAGAGATCGCGGACCCAAACTGTTTTTT | CSARDRGPKLFF
TRBJ1-4 | TRBD1 | many | TRBV12-3/TRBV12-4 | TGTGCCAGCAGTTTCCGGGACAGGGGAGAGGAAAAACTGTTTTTT | CASSFRDRGEEKLFF
TRBJ1-6 | NA | many | TRBV7-3 | TGTGCCAGCAGCCTAAGGGGACGCCAGGATTCACCCCTCCACTTT | CASSLRGRQDSPLHF
TRBJ2-5 | TRBD1 | NA | TRBV24-1 | TGTGCCACCAGTCGGCAGGGGGTGAAGACCCAGTACTTC | CATSRQGVKTQYF
TRBJ1-6 | NA | NA | TRBV20-1 | TGCAGTGCCCGTCTCCGAGGACCGAATTATAATTCACCCCTCCACTTT | CSARLRGPNYNSPLHF
TRBJ1-5 | NA | few | TRBV29-1 | TGCAGCGTTAGTATGGGGGATCTCCAGCCCCAGCATTTT | CSVSMGDLQPQHF
TRBJ1-2 | NA | many | TRBV19 | TGTGCCAGTAGTGCCCCCGGGACTACGCAAGGCTACACCTTC | CASSAPGTTQGYTF
TRBJ1-5 | NA | many | TRBV28 | TGTGCCAGCAGACGTCCGGGACATACTTATCAGCCCCAGCATTTT | CASRRPGHTYQPQHF
TRBJ2-7 | NA | many | TRBV7-2 | TGTGCCAGCAGCTCAGGGGGGGGGAACAGGAACCCCTACGAGCAGTACTTC | CASSSGGGNRNPYEQYF
TRBJ2-7 | TRBD1 | many | TRBV5-1 | TGCGCCAGCAGCTTGAAGGGGGCCTCCTACGAGCAGTACTTC | CASSLKGASYEQYF
TRBJ2-3 | NA | many | TRBV15 | TGTGCCACCACCCCCCCCCTAGCAGATACGCAGTATTTT | CATTPPLADTQYF
TRBJ1-5 | NA | many | TRBV12-3/TRBV12-4 | TGTGCCAGCAGTAAACAGGGTAGGGTTCAGCCCCAGCATTTT | CASSKQGRVQPQHF
TRBJ2-5 | NA | many | TRBV5-1 | TGCGCCAGCAGCACTTGGACCCAAGAGACCCAGTACTTC | CASSTWTQETQYF
TRBJ1-2 | NA | few | TRBV9 | TGTGCCAGCCCCCCTGGTTGGGCAGTCGCTCCTCTATTATATGGCTACACCTTC | CASPPGWAVAPLLYGYTF
TRBJ1-2 | NA | many | TRBV6-2/TRBV6-3 | TGTGCCAGCAGTTACTCACAGGGAAGTGGCTACACCTTC | CASSYSQGSGYTF
TRBJ1-1 | NA | many | TRBV7-2 | TGTGCCAGCAGAAATCCAGACACTGAAGCTTTCTTT | CASRNPDTEAFF
TRBJ2-5 | TRBD1 | many | TRBV7-9 | TGTGCCAGCAGTCTTGGACAGGGTCTAGTAGTTGGAGAGACCCAGTACTTC | CASSLGQGLVVGETQYF
TRBJ2-5 | NA | many | TRBV7-2 | TGTGCCAGCAGCTTAGAAGCTCGGTGGGGGGTAGGAGAGACCCAGTACTTC | CASSLEARWGVGETQYF
TRBJ2-3 | TRBD1 | many | TRBV6-2/TRBV6-3 | TGTGCCAGCAGTTACCCCCAAGGACAGGGTACAGATACGCAGTATTTT | CASSYPQGQGTDTQYF
TRBJ2-2 | TRBD1 | few | TRBV12-3/TRBV12-4 | TGTGCCAGCAGTTGGACAGGGGGCAGTGCCGGGGAGCTGTTTTTT | CASSWTGGSAGELFF
TRBJ2-5 | NA | many | TRBV29-1 | TGCAGCGTTGGCAGGGATGAGACCCAGTACTTC | CSVGRDETQYF
TRBJ2-2 | TRBD1 | many | TRBV19 | TGTGCCAGTCGGGCGGGACAGGTGAACACCGGGGAGCTGTTTTTT | CASRAGQVNTGELFF
TRBJ2-2 | NA | many | TRBV7-2 | TGTGCCAGCAGCTTAGCGAGCTGGACAACCAACACCGGGGAGCTGTTTTTT | CASSLASWTTNTGELFF
TRBJ2-6 | TRBD1 | NA | TRBV7-3 | TGTGCCAGCGGGCTTGGGACAGGGATGGGGGCCAACGTCCTGACTTTC | CASGLGTGMGANVLTF
TRBJ2-7 | NA | many | TRBV28 | TGTGCCAGCAGTTTATATGTGGGGGCCGTATCCTACGAGCAGTACTTC | CASSLYVGAVSYEQYF
TRBJ2-1 | NA | NA | TRBV28 | TGTGCCAGCAGTTTACTGGGGGTCTCCTACAATGAGCAGTTCTTC | CASSLLGVSYNEQFF
TRBJ2-3 | NA | many | TRBV29-1 | TGCAGCGTTGATAACCGTGGTACGCAGTATTTT | CSVDNRGTQYF
TRBJ1-6 | NA | many | TRBV7-2 | TGTGCCAGCAGCTTAGTTCCGAATTCACCCCTCCACTTT | CASSLVPNSPLHF
TRBJ2-1 | TRBD2 | many | TRBV6-2/TRBV6-3 | TGTGCCAGCAGCCCCCGGTTCTTTAGCGGGGGGGTCCACAATGAGCAGTTCTTC | CASSPRFFSGGVHNEQFF
TRBJ1-3 | NA | many | TRBV28 | TGTGCCAGCAGAAGTGACAGCTCTGGAAACACCATATATTTT | CASRSDSSGNTIYF
TRBJ1-2 | NA | many | TRBV2 | TGTGCCAGCAGTCCCCAGCGGAACTATGGCTACACCTTC | CASSPQRNYGYTF
TRBJ1-1 | NA | NA | TRBV28 | TGTGCCAGCAGTTTATTGAGGGGGGGAGGAGTCCAGTCTGAAGCTTTCTTT | CASSLLRGGGVQSEAFF
TRBJ2-1 | NA | many | TRBV7-2 | TGTGCCAGCAGCCCAAGGTCTAGTTCCGAGCAGTTCTTC | CASSPRSSSEQFF
TRBJ2-7 | NA | many | TRBV7-7 | TGTGCTAGCAGCTTAGAATCCGGTGGCGAGCAGTACTTC | CASSLESGGEQYF
TRBJ1-2 | NA | NA | TRBV7-2 | TGTGCCAGCGAGACCACTGGCTTCTATGGCTACACCTTC | CASETTGFYGYTF
TRBJ1-4 | NA | many | TRBV7-2 | TGTGCCAGCAGCCCCGGACGGATTAATGAAAAACTGTTTTTT | CASSPGRINEKLFF
TRBJ1-5 | TRBD1 | many | TRBV6-6 | TGTGCCAGCAGTTACTCCAGGGGGGACGGTCAGCCCCAGCATTTT | CASSYSRGDGQPQHF
TRBJ2-5 | NA | NA | TRBV29-1 | TGCAGCGTAGTGGGACAAGAGACCCAGTACTTC | CSVVGQETQYF
TRBJ2-3 | TRBD1 | many | TRBV13 | TGTGCCAGCAGCTTACCCGATATCGGCGGACAGGGGACCGGCACAGATACGCAGTATTTT | CASSLPDIGGQGTGTDTQYF
TRBJ2-7 | TRBD2 | many | TRBV12-3/TRBV12-4 | TGTGCCAGCAGTTCAGCTAGCGGGGGGGGTTCCTACGAGCAGTACTTC | CASSSASGGGSYEQYF